This TCR beta chain is drawn from a study of Ad26.COV2.S vaccination and SARS-CoV-2 variants. The data were produced by immunoSEQ multiplex PCR, yet TCRdb's version contains in-frame clones alone and is incomplete. The sample includes about 410,000 clones, roughly 90% of them seen just once. The germline V and J ends were trimmed by 0 bases and 2 bases, with 8 bases remaining between them. There are 14 residues in the CDR3. The germline CDR1 and CDR2 sequences are SGHAT and FQNNGV. The treatment here: roughly 19 received Ad26.COV2.S at low or high dose, single or two shots; several received placebo; per-sample allocation not given. Vaccine and placebo recipients were sampled on day 63 after the first injection. Adults aged 18-55 years in Boston included the donor.

V usage is TRBV11-2 and J usage is TRBJ2-7, with D possibly matching TRBD2 (6 bases). The material sequenced was peripheral blood, taken in a trial of Ad26.COV2.S vaccine versus placebo. The TCR was taken from a person between 18 and 59 years old who received the Ad26.COV2.S COVID-19 vaccine or a placebo. DNA for the CDR3: TGTGCCAGCAGCTTAGAGCGGGGCACCTACGAGCAGTACTTC. Translated, it gives CASSLERGTYEQYF.